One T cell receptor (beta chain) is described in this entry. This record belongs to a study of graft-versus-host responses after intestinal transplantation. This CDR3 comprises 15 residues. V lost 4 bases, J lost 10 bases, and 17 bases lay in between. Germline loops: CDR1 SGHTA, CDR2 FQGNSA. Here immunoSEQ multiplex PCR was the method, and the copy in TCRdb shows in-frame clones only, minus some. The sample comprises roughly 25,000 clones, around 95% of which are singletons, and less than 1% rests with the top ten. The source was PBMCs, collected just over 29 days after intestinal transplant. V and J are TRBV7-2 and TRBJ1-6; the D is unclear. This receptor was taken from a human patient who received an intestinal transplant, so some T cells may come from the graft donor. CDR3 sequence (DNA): TGTGCCAGCAGCTCTAGGACTGCATCAACCTCACCCCTCCACTTT. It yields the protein CASSSRTASTSPLHF.